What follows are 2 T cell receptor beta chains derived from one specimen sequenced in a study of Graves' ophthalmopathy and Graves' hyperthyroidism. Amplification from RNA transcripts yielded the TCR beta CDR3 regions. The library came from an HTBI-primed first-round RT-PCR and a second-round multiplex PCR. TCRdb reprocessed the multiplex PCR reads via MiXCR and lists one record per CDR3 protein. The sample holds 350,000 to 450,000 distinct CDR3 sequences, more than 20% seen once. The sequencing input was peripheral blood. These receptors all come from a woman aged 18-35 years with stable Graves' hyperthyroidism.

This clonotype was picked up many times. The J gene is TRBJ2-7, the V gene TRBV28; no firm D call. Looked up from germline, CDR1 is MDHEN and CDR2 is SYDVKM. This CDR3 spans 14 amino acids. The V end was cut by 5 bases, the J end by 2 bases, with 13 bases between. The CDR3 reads CASSQPRYTYEQYF. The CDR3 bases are TGTGCCAGCAGTCAACCAAGGTATACCTACGAGCAGTACTTC.

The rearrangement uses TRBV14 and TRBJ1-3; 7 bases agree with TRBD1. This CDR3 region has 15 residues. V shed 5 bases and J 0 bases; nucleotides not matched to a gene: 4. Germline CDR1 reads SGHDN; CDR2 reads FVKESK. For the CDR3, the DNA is TGTGCCAGCAGCTCACAGGGGATCTCTGGAAACACCATATATTTT. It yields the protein CASSSQGISGNTIYF.